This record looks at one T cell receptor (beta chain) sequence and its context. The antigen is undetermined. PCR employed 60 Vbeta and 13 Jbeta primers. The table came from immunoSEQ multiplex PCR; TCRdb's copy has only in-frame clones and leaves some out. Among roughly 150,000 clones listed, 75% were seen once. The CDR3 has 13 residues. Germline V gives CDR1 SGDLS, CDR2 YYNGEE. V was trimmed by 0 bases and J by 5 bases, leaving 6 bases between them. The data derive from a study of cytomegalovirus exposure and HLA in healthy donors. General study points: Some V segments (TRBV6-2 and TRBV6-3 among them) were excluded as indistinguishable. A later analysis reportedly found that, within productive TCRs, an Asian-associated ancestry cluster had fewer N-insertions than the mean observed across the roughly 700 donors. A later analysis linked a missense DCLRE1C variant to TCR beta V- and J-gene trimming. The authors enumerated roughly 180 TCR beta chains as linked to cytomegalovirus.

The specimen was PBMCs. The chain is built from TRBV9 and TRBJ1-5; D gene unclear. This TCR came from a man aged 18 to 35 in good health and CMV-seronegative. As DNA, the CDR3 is TGTGCCAGCAGCGTAGGTGGGCATCAGCCCCAGCATTTT. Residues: CASSVGGHQPQHF.